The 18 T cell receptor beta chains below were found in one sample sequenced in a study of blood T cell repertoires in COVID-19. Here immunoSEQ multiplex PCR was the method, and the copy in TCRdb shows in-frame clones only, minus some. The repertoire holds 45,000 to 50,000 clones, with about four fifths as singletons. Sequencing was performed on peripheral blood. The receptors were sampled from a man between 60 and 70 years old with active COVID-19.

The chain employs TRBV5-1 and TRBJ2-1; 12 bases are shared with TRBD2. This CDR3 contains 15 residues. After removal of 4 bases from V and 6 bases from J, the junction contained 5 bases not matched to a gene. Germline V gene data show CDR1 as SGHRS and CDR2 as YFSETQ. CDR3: CASSKTSGSSNEQFF. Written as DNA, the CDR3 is TGCGCCAGCAGCAAGACTAGCGGGAGTTCCAATGAGCAGTTCTTC.

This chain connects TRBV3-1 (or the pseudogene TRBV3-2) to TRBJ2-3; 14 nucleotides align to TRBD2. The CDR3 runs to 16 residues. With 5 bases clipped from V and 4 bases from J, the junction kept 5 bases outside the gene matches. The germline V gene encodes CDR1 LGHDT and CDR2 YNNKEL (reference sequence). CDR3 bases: TGTGCCAGCAGCACCCGGACTAGCGGGAGGCCAGATACGCAGTATTTT. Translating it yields CASSTRTSGRPDTQYF.

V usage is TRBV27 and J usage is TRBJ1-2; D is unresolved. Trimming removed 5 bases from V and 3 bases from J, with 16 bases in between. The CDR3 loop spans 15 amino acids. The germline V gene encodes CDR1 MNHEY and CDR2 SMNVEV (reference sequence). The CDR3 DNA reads TGTGCCAGCAGTCCTCAGACACCCACGTACTATGGCTACACCTTC. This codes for CASSPQTPTYYGYTF.

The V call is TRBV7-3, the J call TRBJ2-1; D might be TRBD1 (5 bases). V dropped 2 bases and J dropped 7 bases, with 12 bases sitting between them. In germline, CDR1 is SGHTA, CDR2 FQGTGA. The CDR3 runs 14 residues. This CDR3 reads CASSLSSAGNEQFF. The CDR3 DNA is TGTGCCAGCAGCTTATCCTCAGCAGGGAATGAGCAGTTCTTC.

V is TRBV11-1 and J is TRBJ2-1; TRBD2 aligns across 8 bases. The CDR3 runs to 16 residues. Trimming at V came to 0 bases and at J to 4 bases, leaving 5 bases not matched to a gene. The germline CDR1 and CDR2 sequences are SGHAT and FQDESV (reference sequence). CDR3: CASSLAGSGGYNEQFF. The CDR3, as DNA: TGTGCCAGCAGCTTAGCGGGCAGCGGGGGATACAATGAGCAGTTCTTC.

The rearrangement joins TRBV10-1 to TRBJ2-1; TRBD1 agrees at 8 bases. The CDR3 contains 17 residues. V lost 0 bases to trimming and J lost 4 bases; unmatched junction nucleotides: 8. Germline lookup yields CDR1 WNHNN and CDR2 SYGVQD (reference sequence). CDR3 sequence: CASSESRTQGEYNEQFF. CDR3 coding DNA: TGCGCCAGCAGTGAGTCTAGAACACAGGGGGAGTACAATGAGCAGTTCTTC.

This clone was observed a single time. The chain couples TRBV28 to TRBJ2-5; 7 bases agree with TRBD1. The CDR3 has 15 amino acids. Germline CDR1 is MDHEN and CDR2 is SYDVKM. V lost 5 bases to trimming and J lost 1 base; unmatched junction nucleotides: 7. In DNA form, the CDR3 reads TGTGCCAGCAGTATCGGACAGGCCCTCCAAGAGACCCAGTACTTC. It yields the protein CASSIGQALQETQYF.

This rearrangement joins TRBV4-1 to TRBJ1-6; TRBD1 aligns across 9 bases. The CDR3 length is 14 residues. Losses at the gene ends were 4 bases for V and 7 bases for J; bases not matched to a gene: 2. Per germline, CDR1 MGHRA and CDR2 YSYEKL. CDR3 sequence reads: CASSRDRVNSPLHF. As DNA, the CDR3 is TGCGCCAGCAGCCGGGACAGGGTCAATTCACCCCTCCACTTT.

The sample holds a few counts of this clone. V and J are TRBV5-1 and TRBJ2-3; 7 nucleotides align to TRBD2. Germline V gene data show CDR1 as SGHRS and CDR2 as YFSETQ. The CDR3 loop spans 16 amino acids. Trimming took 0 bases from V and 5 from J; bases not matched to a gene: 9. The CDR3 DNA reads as TGCGCCAGCAGCTTGGCCTCGGCGGGAGTAGGAGATACGCAGTATTTT. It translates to CASSLASAGVGDTQYF. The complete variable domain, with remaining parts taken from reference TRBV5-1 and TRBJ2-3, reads KAGVTQTPRYLIKTRGQQVTLSCSPISGHRSVSWYQQTPGQGLQFLFEYFSETQRNKGNFPGRFSGRQFSNSRSEMNVSTLELGDSALYLCASSLASAGVGDTQYFGPGTRLTVL.

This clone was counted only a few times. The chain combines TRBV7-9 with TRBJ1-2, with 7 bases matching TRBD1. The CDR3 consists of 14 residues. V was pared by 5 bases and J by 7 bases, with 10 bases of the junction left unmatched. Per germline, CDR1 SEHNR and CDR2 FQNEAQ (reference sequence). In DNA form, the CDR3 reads TGTGCCAGCAGCCCTCGGGACAGTTACAGTGGCTACACCTTC. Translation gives CASSPRDSYSGYTF.

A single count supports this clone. CDR3 nucleotide sequence: TGTGCCAGCAGTTCATCTCGACTGGCATACAATGAGCAGTTCTTC. Translating gives CASSSSRLAYNEQFF. The chain has TRBV6-5 and TRBJ2-1; no clear D. CDR3 length equals 15 residues. CDR1 is MNHEY, CDR2 SVGAGI, per germline. V lost 4 bases to trimming and J lost 4 bases, with 14 bases between them.

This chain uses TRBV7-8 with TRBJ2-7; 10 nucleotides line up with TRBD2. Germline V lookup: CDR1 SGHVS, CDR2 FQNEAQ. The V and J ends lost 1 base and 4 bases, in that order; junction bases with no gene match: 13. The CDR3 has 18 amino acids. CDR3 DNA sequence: TGTGCCAGCAGCTTAGAACCCTATAGCGGGGGGCCCGCGTACGAGCAGTACTTC. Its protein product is CASSLEPYSGGPAYEQYF.

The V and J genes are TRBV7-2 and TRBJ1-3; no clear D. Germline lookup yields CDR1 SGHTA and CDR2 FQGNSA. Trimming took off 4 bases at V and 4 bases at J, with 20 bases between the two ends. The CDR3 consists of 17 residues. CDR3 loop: CASSSMTVPSGGNTIYF. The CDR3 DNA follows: TGTGCCAGCAGCTCGATGACGGTCCCGTCAGGAGGAAACACCATATATTTT.

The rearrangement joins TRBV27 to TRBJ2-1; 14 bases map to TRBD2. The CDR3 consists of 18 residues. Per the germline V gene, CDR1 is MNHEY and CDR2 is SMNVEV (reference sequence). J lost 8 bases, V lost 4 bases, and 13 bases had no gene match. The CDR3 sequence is CASSSGLAGVYSSDEQFF. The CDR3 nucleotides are TGTGCCAGCAGTTCGGGACTAGCGGGAGTCTACAGTAGCGATGAGCAGTTCTTC.

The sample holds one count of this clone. CDR3 in amino acids: CASSQGGTGNNEKLFF. In DNA, the CDR3 is TGCGCCAGCAGCCAGGGCGGGACAGGGAATAATGAAAAACTGTTTTTT. The chain links TRBV4-1 to TRBJ1-4; 9 bases are a match to TRBD1. In germline, CDR1 is MGHRA, CDR2 YSYEKL. The CDR3 covers 16 residues. Losses at the gene ends were 3 bases for V and 4 bases for J; bases not matched to a gene: 6.

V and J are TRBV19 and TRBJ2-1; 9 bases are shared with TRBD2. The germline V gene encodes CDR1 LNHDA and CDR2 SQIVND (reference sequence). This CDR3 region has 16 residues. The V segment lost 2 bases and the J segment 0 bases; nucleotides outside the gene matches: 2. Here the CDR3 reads CASSILAGSSYNEQFF. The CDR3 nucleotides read TGTGCCAGTAGTATACTAGCGGGAAGCTCCTACAATGAGCAGTTCTTC.

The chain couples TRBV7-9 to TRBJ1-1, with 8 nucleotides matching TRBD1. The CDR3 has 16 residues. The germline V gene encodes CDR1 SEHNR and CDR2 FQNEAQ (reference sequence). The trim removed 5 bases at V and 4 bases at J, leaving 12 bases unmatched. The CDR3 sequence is CASSPRLQGDGTEAFF. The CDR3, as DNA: TGTGCCAGCAGCCCTCGCTTACAGGGGGACGGCACTGAAGCTTTCTTT.

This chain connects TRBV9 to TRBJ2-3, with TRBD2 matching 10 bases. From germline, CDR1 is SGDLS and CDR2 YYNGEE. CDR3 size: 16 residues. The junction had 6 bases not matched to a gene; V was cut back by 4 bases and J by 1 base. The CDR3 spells CASSPGLAGGTDTQYF. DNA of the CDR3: TGTGCCAGCAGCCCGGGGCTAGCGGGAGGCACAGATACGCAGTATTTT.